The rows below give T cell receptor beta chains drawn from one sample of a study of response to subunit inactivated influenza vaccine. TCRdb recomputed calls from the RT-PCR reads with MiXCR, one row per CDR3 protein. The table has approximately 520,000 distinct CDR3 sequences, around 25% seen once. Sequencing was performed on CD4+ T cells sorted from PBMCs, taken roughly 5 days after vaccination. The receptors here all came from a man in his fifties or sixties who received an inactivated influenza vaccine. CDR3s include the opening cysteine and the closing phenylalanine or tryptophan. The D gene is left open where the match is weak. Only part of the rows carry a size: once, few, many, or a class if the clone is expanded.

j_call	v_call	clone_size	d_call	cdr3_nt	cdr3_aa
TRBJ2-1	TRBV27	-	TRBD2	TGTGCCAGCAGTTTCACGGGAGGCCGGACCAATGAGCAGTTCTTC	CASSFTGGRTNEQFF
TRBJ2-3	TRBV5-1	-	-	TGCGCCAGCAGCCCCTATGGGACTAGCACAGATACGCAGTATTTT	CASSPYGTSTDTQYF
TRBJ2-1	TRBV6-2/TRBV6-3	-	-	TGTGCCAGCAGACCACTTTCTCCTGAGCAGTTCTTC	CASRPLSPEQFF
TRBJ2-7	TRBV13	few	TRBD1	TGTGCCAGCAGCCTCGGGACAGCCTTCCTATACGAGCAGTACTTC	CASSLGTAFLYEQYF
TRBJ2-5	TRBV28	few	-	TGTGCCAGCAGTTCGGGCAGTAAAGAGACCCAGTACTTC	CASSSGSKETQYF
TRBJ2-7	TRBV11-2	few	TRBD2	TGTGCCAGCAGCAGATCTCTAGCGGGGCGGCCCTACGAGCAGTACTTC	CASSRSLAGRPYEQYF
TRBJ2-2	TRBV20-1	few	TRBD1	TGCAGTGCTAGATCCCTCAGGGGGACGGCTGCGAACACCGGGGAGCTGTTTTTT	CSARSLRGTAANTGELFF
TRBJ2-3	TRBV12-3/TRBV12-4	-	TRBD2	TGTGCCAGCAGTTCCGGACTAGCGGGGGGGTATTTT	CASSSGLAGGYF
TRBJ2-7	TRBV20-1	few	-	TGCAGTGCTAATCCAGGTTCCTACGAGCAGTACTTC	CSANPGSYEQYF
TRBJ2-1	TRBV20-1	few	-	TGCAGTGCTAGAGATCTCGTAGGGAGATCTTACAATGAGCAGTTCTTC	CSARDLVGRSYNEQFF
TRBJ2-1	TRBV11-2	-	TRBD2	TGTGCCAGCAGCTTCAGACTAGCGGGGGCAACCTACAATGAGCAGTTCTTC	CASSFRLAGATYNEQFF
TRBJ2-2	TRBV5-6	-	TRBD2	TGTGCCAGCGGCCCCCGACTAGCGAACGGGGAGCTGTTTTTT	CASGPRLANGELFF
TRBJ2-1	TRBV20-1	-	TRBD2	TGCAGTGCACCAAGGACTAGCGGGGGAGTTGAGCAGTTCTTC	CSAPRTSGGVEQFF
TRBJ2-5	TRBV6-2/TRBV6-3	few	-	TGTGCCAGCAGTCACGGGGTTAAAGAGACCCAGTACTTC	CASSHGVKETQYF
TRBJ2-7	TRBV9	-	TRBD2	TGTGCCAGCAGCGTAGAACCGGGACTAGCTTACGAGCAGTACTTC	CASSVEPGLAYEQYF
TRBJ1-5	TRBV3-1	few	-	TGTGCCAGCAGCCAAGCAAGGGGAAGCAATCAGCCCCAGCATTTT	CASSQARGSNQPQHF
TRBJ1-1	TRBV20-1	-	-	TGCAGTGCTAGATTTGGGGGCGGTAACACTGAAGCTTTCTTT	CSARFGGGNTEAFF